These 22 T cell receptor beta chains were sequenced from one sample in a study of control samples from healthy donors and cancer patients (TCRdb year 2020). The library was obtained by the immunoSEQ multiplex PCR assay. Held by TCRdb, this immuneACCESS table contains in-frame sequences only and omits some clones. Under half of the omission traces to an unresolved V gene where checked; the cause of the rest is unknown. The sample has about 150,000 clones on record, roughly 88% of them singletons. Roughly 1.7% of the sample is taken by the ten largest. The sample consisted of blood. These receptors were obtained from a man between 18 and 35 years old in good health.

The genes are TRBV7-2 and TRBJ1-2, with TRBD1 as a possible D gene (5 bases). The CDR3 covers 12 residues. Germline lookup yields CDR1 SGHTA and CDR2 FQGNSA. With 4 bases removed from V and 8 bases from J, the gap between germline ends came to 11 bases. The CDR3 DNA reads TGTGCCAGCAGCTCGTCAGGGAGCGGCTACACCTTC. This codes for CASSSSGSGYTF.

This clone was counted once. This chain links TRBV28 with TRBJ2-1; 8 nucleotides line up with TRBD1. This CDR3 contains 18 residues. The germline V gene encodes CDR1 MDHEN and CDR2 SYDVKM. The ends lost 4 bases at V and 1 base at J; junction bases unmatched: 12. DNA for the CDR3: TGTGCCAGCAGTTCCCCTAATCCAGGGGGCCCATCCTACAATGAGCAGTTCTTC. Translating gives CASSSPNPGGPSYNEQFF.

The rearrangement joins TRBV5-6 to TRBJ2-2; D possibly corresponds to TRBD2 (6 bases). In germline, CDR1 is SGHDT, CDR2 YYEEEE. This CDR3 is built from 16 residues. V lost 0 bases, J lost 3 bases, and 12 bases lay in between. The CDR3 loop is CASSLVGREDTGELFF. CDR3 in DNA: TGTGCCAGCAGCTTGGTTGGTAGGGAGGACACCGGGGAGCTGTTTTTT.

This chain joins TRBV10-3 and TRBJ2-5, with TRBD1 as a possible D gene (7 bases). The ends were cut back, 2 bases at V and 5 bases at J, with 12 bases in the middle. The germline gives CDR1 ENHRY, CDR2 SYGVKD. The length of the CDR3 is 14 residues. This CDR3 is CAISEGGGMETQYF. In nucleotides, the CDR3 is TGTGCCATCAGTGAGGGAGGGGGCATGGAGACCCAGTACTTC.

V and J are TRBV5-8 and TRBJ2-7; no reliable D call. CDR3 length: 13 residues. CDR1 SGHTS and CDR2 YDEGEE come from the germline V gene. V was trimmed by 0 bases and J by 2 bases, leaving 6 bases between them. CDR3 loop: CASSLGSTYEQYF. Written as DNA, the CDR3 is TGTGCCAGCAGCTTGGGATCAACCTACGAGCAGTACTTC.

This clone was counted a single time. The chain links TRBV19 to TRBJ1-5; D is ambiguous. Trimming pared 3 bases from V and 5 bases from J, leaving 11 bases between. CDR1 is LNHDA and CDR2 is SQIVND in the germline V gene (reference sequence). The CDR3 is 14 amino acids. CDR3 sequence: CASSITSLDQPQHF. The CDR3 coding sequence is TGTGCCAGTAGTATCACCTCTCTGGATCAGCCCCAGCATTTT.

V usage is TRBV9 and J usage is TRBJ1-1; 8 bases agree with TRBD1. The V and J ends lost 4 bases and 6 bases, in that order; junction bases with no gene match: 23. Germline CDR1 and CDR2: SGDLS and YYNGEE. The CDR3 consists of 19 residues. CDR3 sequence (DNA): TGTGCCAGCAGCCCCGACTCAGGGGGCCTAAGTCGTCCGCGGGCTGAAGCTTTCTTT. Protein: CASSPDSGGLSRPRAEAFF. The full variable domain, completed using reference TRBV9 and TRBJ1-1, is DSGVTQTPKHLITATGQRVTLRCSPRSGDLSVYWYQQSLDQGLQFLIQYYNGEERAKGNILERFSAQQFPDLHSELNLSSLELGDSALYFCASSPDSGGLSRPRAEAFFGQGTRLTVV.

Concerning this clone: Since a much larger clone is just one base distant, this may be a read error. Other DNA sequences within the sample encode an identical CDR3. The J gene is TRBJ1-1, the V gene TRBV5-1, with unresolved D. V gave up 4 bases and J gave up 2 bases, with 12 bases separating them. The CDR3 runs to 14 residues. The germline gives CDR1 SGHRS, CDR2 YFSETQ. The CDR3 sequence is CASSPRTANTEAFF. The CDR3 DNA is TGCGCCAGCAGCCCAAGGACCGCAAACACTGAAGCTTTCTTT. Using reference TRBV5-1 and TRBJ1-1 for the parts outside the CDR3, the full variable domain is KAGVTQTPRYLIKTRGQQVTLSCSPISGHRSVSWYQQTPGQGLQFLFEYFSETQRNKGNFPGRFSGRQFSNSRSEMNVSTLELGDSALYLCASSPRTANTEAFFGQGTRLTVV.

The genes are TRBV20-1 and TRBJ1-2; D ambiguous. Trimming stripped 3 bases from V and 3 bases from J, with 5 bases between. The CDR3 runs to 11 residues. Germline CDR1 DFQATT, CDR2 SNEGSKA (reference sequence). CDR3 residues: CSARKDYGYTF. The DNA for the CDR3 is TGCAGTGCTAGGAAGGACTATGGCTACACCTTC.

The chain combines TRBV5-6 with TRBJ2-1; D is possibly TRBD2 (5 bases). CDR1 and CDR2 (germline): SGHDT, YYEEEE. CDR3 size: 13 residues. V lost 0 bases, J lost 10 bases, and 11 bases lay in between. As DNA, the CDR3 is TGTGCCAGCAGCTTGGGCGGGCGGATGGAGCAGTTCTTC. This sequence encodes CASSLGGRMEQFF.

The chain combines TRBV4-3 with TRBJ2-2; unclear D gene. Per the germline V gene, CDR1 is LGHNA and CDR2 is YSLEER. The CDR3 spans 15 residues. V lost 0 bases and J lost 7, with 12 bases in between. CDR3 loop: CASSQDSTGGGELFF. The CDR3 region has the DNA TGCGCCAGCAGCCAAGATTCGACGGGTGGCGGGGAGCTGTTTTTT.

V usage is TRBV4-1 and J usage is TRBJ2-5, with 8 bases matching TRBD2. With 3 bases clipped from V and 5 bases from J, the junction kept 14 bases outside the gene matches. From germline, CDR1 is MGHRA and CDR2 YSYEKL. CDR3 length: 17 amino acids. DNA for the CDR3: TGCGCCAGCAGCCAGTTCCCCCGGGGGGGCCGAAGGGAGACCCAGTACTTC. It specifies CASSQFPRGGRRETQYF.

The chain employs TRBV9 and TRBJ1-1; D remains unclear. Trimming left V 4 bases short and J 1 base short, with 11 bases between. Germline values: CDR1 SGDLS, CDR2 YYNGEE. This CDR3 spans 14 amino acids. CDR3 sequence (DNA): TGTGCCAGCAGCCCCTCGGACCAGAACACTGAAGCTTTCTTT. Translated, it gives CASSPSDQNTEAFF.

This clone was counted a single time. The genes are TRBV28 and TRBJ2-7; no definite D call. Trimming took off 8 bases at V and 4 bases at J, with 9 bases between the two ends. Germline V lookup: CDR1 MDHEN, CDR2 SYDVKM. The CDR3 contains 11 residues. CDR3 bases: TGTGCCAGCCGCTCGTTTTACGAGCAGTACTTC. Protein product: CASRSFYEQYF.

The sample holds a few counts of this clone. This chain uses TRBV6-1 with TRBJ1-2; TRBD1 is a possible D gene (6 bases). Germline V gene sequence: CDR1 MNHNS, CDR2 SASEGT. The V end lost 0 bases, the J end lost 5 bases, and 16 bases lay between the germline ends. CDR3 length: 16 amino acids. The CDR3 nucleotides read TGTGCCAGCAGTGAAGCCCAGGGGAGGGCTGGTTATGGCTACACCTTC. This codes for CASSEAQGRAGYGYTF.

In its sample, this clone was seen a few times. This chain uses TRBV7-6 with TRBJ1-2, with TRBD1 matching over 10 bases. Germline assignment: CDR1 SGHVS and CDR2 FNYEAQ. The length of the CDR3 is 15 residues. V was pared by 4 bases and J by 4 bases, with 6 bases of the junction left unmatched. The DNA for the CDR3 is TGTGCCAGCAGCTCCGGACAGGGGGGTTCCTATGGCTACACCTTC. Its translation is CASSSGQGGSYGYTF.

The chain recombines TRBV9 with TRBJ2-4, with a tentative D call TRBD1 (5 bases). Germline lookup yields CDR1 SGDLS and CDR2 YYNGEE. The CDR3 loop spans 17 amino acids. V was shortened by 4 bases and J by 3 bases, with 20 bases between the two germline ends. The CDR3: CASSTTDRVNGKNIQYF. The CDR3 coding sequence is TGTGCCAGCAGCACGACAGACCGGGTTAACGGCAAAAACATTCAGTACTTC. The full variable domain, with the rest looked up from reference TRBV9 and TRBJ2-4, is DSGVTQTPKHLITATGQRVTLRCSPRSGDLSVYWYQQSLDQGLQFLIQYYNGEERAKGNILERFSAQQFPDLHSELNLSSLELGDSALYFCASSTTDRVNGKNIQYFGAGTRLSVL.

V and J are TRBV6-5 and TRBJ2-7, with TRBD1 identical over 11 bases. CDR3 length: 14 amino acids. With V trimmed by 6 bases and J by 4 bases, 5 bases remained unmatched. CDR1 MNHEY and CDR2 SVGAGI come from the germline V gene. CDR3 nucleotide sequence: TGTGCCAGCAGGGACAGGGGGCAAGATTACGAGCAGTACTTC. It yields the protein CASRDRGQDYEQYF.

The chain links TRBV29-1 to TRBJ1-1; possible D gene TRBD1, 5 bases. V lost 4 bases, J lost 6 bases, and 15 bases lay in between. Germline V gene lookup returns CDR1 SQVTM and CDR2 ANQGSEA. This CDR3 spans 13 amino acids. The CDR3 sequence: CSVGMAGTPEAFF. As DNA, the CDR3 is TGCAGCGTTGGAATGGCAGGGACCCCTGAAGCTTTCTTT.

CDR3 protein: CASSHIAGGSTDTQYF. CDR3 bases: TGTGCCAGCAGCCACATAGCGGGGGGTAGCACAGATACGCAGTATTTT. J is TRBJ2-3 and V is TRBV3-1 (or the pseudogene TRBV3-2); 10 bases line up with TRBD2. Unmatched junction bases numbered 3, after V lost 3 bases and J lost 0 bases. The CDR3 contains 16 residues. In germline, CDR1 is LGHDT, CDR2 YNNKEL (reference sequence).

This clone was counted a single time. The chain is built from TRBV29-1 and TRBJ1-2; D not resolved. CDR1 SQVTM and CDR2 ANQGSEA come from the germline V gene. The CDR3 consists of 11 residues. Trimming removed 5 bases from V and 4 bases from J, with 8 bases in between. The CDR3 protein is CSVRWSYGYTF. Written as DNA, the CDR3 is TGCAGCGTTCGATGGAGCTATGGCTACACCTTC.

The V call is TRBV12-3 or TRBV12-4, the J call TRBJ1-1; D ambiguous. The CDR3 is 13 amino acids. The V gene lost 5 bases and the J gene lost 3 bases, with 10 bases spanning the gap. The CDR3 sequence: CASSADGYTEAFF. The CDR3 bases are TGTGCCAGCAGTGCCGACGGCTACACTGAAGCTTTCTTT.